A selection of T cell receptor beta chains follows, all from one sample in a study of cytomegalovirus exposure and HLA in healthy donors. Assay used: immunoSEQ multiplex PCR; TCRdb lists only in-frame clones, some missing. The sample gives 180,000 or so clones, 70% to 80% of which show up once; about 1.5% is in the top ten. The sequenced sample was PBMCs. The source is a young man in good health and CMV-seronegative. The CDR3 runs from the conserved cysteine through the conserved F or W. D genes are given only for firm matches. Rows give clone size only sometimes, using once, few, many, or a class for an expanded clone.

d_gene,j_gene,v_gene,len,abundance,CDR3aa,CDR3nt
NA,TRBJ2-5,TRBV11-3,15,NA,CASSLGVTSQETQYF,TGTGCCAGCAGCTTAGGCGTTACCTCACAAGAGACCCAGTACTTC
TRBD2,TRBJ2-5,TRBV9,14,NA,CASSGGLAAGTQYF,TGTGCCAGCAGCGGAGGACTAGCGGCTGGGACCCAGTACTTC
NA,TRBJ1-4,TRBV28,14,NA,CASSHRVGMGKLFF,TGTGCCAGCAGCCACAGGGTTGGTATGGGAAAACTGTTTTTT
TRBD1,TRBJ1-1,TRBV6-6,13,NA,CATGGPGGTEAFF,TGTGCCACAGGGGGGCCCGGAGGCACTGAAGCTTTCTTT
NA,TRBJ1-1,TRBV6-5,13,once,CASSEQANTEAFF,TGTGCCAGCAGTGAACAGGCGAACACTGAAGCTTTCTTT
TRBD2,TRBJ2-4,TRBV27,16,NA,CASSPLSGTPKNIQYF,TGTGCCAGCAGCCCGCTAAGCGGGACTCCCAAAAACATTCAGTACTTC
TRBD2,TRBJ2-7,TRBV6-1,17,once,CASSDSFWGGSSYEQYF,TGTGCCAGCAGTGATTCGTTTTGGGGCGGGAGCTCCTACGAGCAGTACTTC
TRBD1,TRBJ2-5,TRBV7-2,16,NA,CASSAQSGTGRQTQYF,TGTGCCAGCAGCGCCCAATCCGGGACAGGGAGACAGACCCAGTACTTC
TRBD1,TRBJ1-2,TRBV5-1,15,NA,CASSLPGQGAVGYTF,TGCGCCAGCAGCCTTCCGGGACAGGGGGCGGTTGGCTACACCTTC
TRBD2,TRBJ2-5,TRBV11-3,15,NA,CASTPRVAGVKTQYF,TGTGCCAGCACTCCGAGGGTGGCGGGGGTAAAGACCCAGTACTTC
NA,TRBJ2-4,TRBV6-5,16,few,CASSYSKTGRGWIQYF,TGTGCCAGCAGTTACTCGAAGACAGGGCGGGGTTGGATTCAGTACTTC
TRBD1,TRBJ2-7,TRBV5-1,13,NA,CASSTQGEYEQYF,TGCGCCAGCAGCACACAGGGGGAGTACGAGCAGTACTTC
TRBD1,TRBJ1-2,TRBV6-1,14,NA,CASILGQANYGYTF,TGTGCCAGCATACTAGGACAGGCCAACTATGGCTACACCTTC
NA,TRBJ2-7,TRBV6-1,13,NA,CASSWGRTYEQYF,TGTGCCAGCAGTTGGGGCCGGACCTACGAGCAGTACTTC
NA,TRBJ2-2,TRBV7-2,17,few,CASSPRPNRPTTGELFF,TGTGCCAGCAGCCCGAGGCCTAATAGACCGACCACCGGGGAGCTGTTTTTT
NA,TRBJ2-1,TRBV7-9,11,once,CASSPSNEQFF,TGTGCCAGCAGCCCCTCGAATGAGCAGTTCTTC
NA,TRBJ2-2,TRBV11-3,12,NA,CASSLGERELFF,TGTGCCAGCAGCTTAGGGGAGCGGGAGCTGTTTTTT
NA,TRBJ1-1,TRBV28,15,NA,CASSPREGRRTEAFF,TGTGCCAGCAGCCCAAGGGAGGGAAGACGCACTGAAGCTTTCTTT
NA,TRBJ1-5,TRBV10-2,16,NA,CATSGGMGAREEPQHF,TGCGCCACCTCCGGAGGTATGGGGGCTCGAGAGGAGCCCCAGCATTTT
TRBD1,TRBJ2-2,TRBV10-1,15,few,CASSGTGGNTGELFF,TGCGCCAGCAGCGGGACAGGGGGGAACACCGGGGAGCTGTTTTTT
NA,TRBJ2-7,TRBV7-9,13,NA,CASSSPPNDEQYF,TGTGCCAGCAGCTCCCCCCCTAACGACGAGCAGTACTTC
TRBD2,TRBJ2-5,TRBV7-9,16,NA,CASSLALAGGPETQYF,TGTGCCAGCAGCTTAGCCCTAGCGGGAGGGCCAGAGACCCAGTACTTC
NA,TRBJ2-1,TRBV11-2,12,few,CASSFKSYEQFF,TGTGCCAGCAGCTTTAAATCGTATGAGCAGTTCTTC
NA,TRBJ1-2,TRBV27,14,NA,CASSRGQMNYGYTF,TGTGCCAGCAGTCGTGGACAGATGAACTATGGCTACACCTTC
NA,TRBJ2-2,TRBV4-1,17,NA,CASSPTGGAANTGELFF,TGCGCCAGCAGCCCCACCGGTGGAGCGGCGAACACCGGGGAGCTGTTTTTT
TRBD1,TRBJ1-1,TRBV4-2,15,NA,CASSQHPGQGSEAFF,TGTGCCAGCAGCCAACACCCGGGACAGGGGTCTGAAGCTTTCTTT
NA,TRBJ2-4,TRBV7-2,13,NA,CASGRQIGDIQYF,TGTGCCAGCGGACGGCAGATAGGGGACATTCAGTACTTC
TRBD1,TRBJ1-4,TRBV7-9,17,NA,CASSPSRDRGSNEKLFF,TGTGCCAGCAGCCCGTCCCGGGACAGGGGATCGAATGAAAAACTGTTTTTT
NA,TRBJ2-3,TRBV9,13,NA,CASSVARENTQYF,TGTGCCAGCAGCGTAGCGCGTGAGAATACGCAGTATTTT
TRBD1,TRBJ2-2,TRBV7-3,14,NA,CASSKTGGTGELFF,TGTGCCAGCAGCAAAACAGGGGGCACCGGGGAGCTGTTTTTT
TRBD2,TRBJ2-3,TRBV5-4,15,few,CASSQTGGNTDTQYF,TGTGCCAGCAGCCAAACGGGGGGGAACACAGATACGCAGTATTTT
NA,TRBJ2-3,TRBV18,11,NA,CASSSVDTQYF,TGTGCCAGCTCATCCGTGGATACGCAGTATTTT
TRBD1,TRBJ1-2,TRBV28,16,NA,CASSLWGGQGEDGYTF,TGTGCCAGCAGTTTATGGGGGGGTCAGGGGGAAGATGGCTACACCTTC
TRBD1,TRBJ1-1,TRBV5-4,12,NA,CASSLGRGRAFF,TGTGCCAGCAGCTTGGGAAGGGGGCGGGCTTTCTTT
TRBD2,TRBJ2-6,TRBV5-6,18,NA,CASTTAGGTNLGANVLTF,TGTGCCAGCACCACTGCGGGGGGAACAAATCTAGGGGCCAACGTCCTGACTTTC
NA,TRBJ1-5,TRBV10-1,16,NA,CASSESRGGQAQPQHF,TGCGCCAGCAGTGAGTCGAGGGGGGGGCAGGCTCAGCCCCAGCATTTT
NA,TRBJ2-3,TRBV30,14,NA,CAWSFPGSTDTQYF,TGTGCCTGGAGTTTTCCGGGTAGCACAGATACGCAGTATTTT
TRBD1,TRBJ1-2,TRBV5-4,13,NA,CASSRDSNYGYTF,TGTGCCAGCAGCCGGGACAGCAACTATGGCTACACCTTC
NA,TRBJ2-3,TRBV5-1,15,NA,CASSPGTQPADTQYF,TGCGCCAGCAGCCCAGGGACTCAACCGGCAGATACGCAGTATTTT
TRBD1,TRBJ1-5,TRBV19,14,NA,CASTLTGLTQPQHF,TGTGCCAGTACCTTGACAGGGCTTACTCAGCCCCAGCATTTT
TRBD1,TRBJ1-4,TRBV6-1,13,few,CASSVDRNEKLFF,TGTGCCAGCAGTGTGGACAGGAATGAAAAACTGTTTTTT
NA,TRBJ2-6,TRBV7-9,14,NA,CASSPPRGANVLTF,TGTGCCAGCAGTCCGCCGCGTGGGGCCAACGTCCTGACTTTC
TRBD2,TRBJ2-7,TRBV7-2,15,NA,CASSRRTSDPYEQYF,TGTGCCAGCAGCCGGCGGACTAGCGACCCGTACGAGCAGTACTTC
NA,TRBJ2-4,TRBV7-9,12,NA,CASSLEVGIQYF,TGTGCCAGCAGCTTGGAGGTTGGCATTCAGTACTTC
NA,TRBJ1-5,TRBV2,13,NA,CASRGPTEQPQHF,TGTGCCAGCAGGGGCCCGACAGAGCAGCCCCAGCATTTT
NA,TRBJ2-2,TRBV6-6,14,few,CASTPRKGSGELFF,TGTGCCAGCACGCCCCGGAAGGGGTCCGGGGAGCTGTTTTTT
TRBD1,TRBJ1-1,TRBV5-1,15,NA,CASSPGQRLNTEAFF,TGCGCCAGCAGCCCGGGACAGAGACTGAACACTGAAGCTTTCTTT
NA,TRBJ1-2,TRBV30,13,NA,CAWSVQRQARGTF,TGTGCCTGGAGTGTACAGAGACAGGCCAGAGGCACCTTC
NA,TRBJ1-2,TRBV5-6,15,NA,CASSLGALTNYGYTF,TGTGCCAGCAGCTTGGGGGCCCTAACTAACTATGGCTACACCTTC
NA,TRBJ1-2,TRBV10-3,12,NA,CAIGSARGGYTF,TGTGCCATCGGGTCAGCCCGGGGGGGCTACACCTTC
TRBD2,TRBJ2-1,TRBV5-5,14,NA,CASSLLAGRNEQFF,TGTGCCAGCAGCTTGCTAGCGGGTCGCAATGAGCAGTTCTTC
TRBD2,TRBJ2-3,TRBV27,16,few,CASSSRLAGGSDTQYF,TGTGCCAGCAGTTCTAGACTAGCGGGAGGTTCAGATACGCAGTATTTT
TRBD1,TRBJ1-4,TRBV15,15,NA,CATSRRQGRNEKLFF,TGTGCCACCAGCAGAAGACAGGGAAGGAATGAAAAACTGTTTTTT
TRBD2,TRBJ2-3,TRBV5-1,16,NA,CASSGGLAGGPDTQYF,TGCGCCAGCAGCGGCGGACTAGCGGGGGGACCAGATACGCAGTATTTT
NA,TRBJ1-5,TRBV19,15,once,CASSVGGRDNQPQHF,TGTGCCAGTAGTGTTGGAGGGAGGGACAATCAGCCCCAGCATTTT
TRBD1,TRBJ1-2,TRBV6-5,14,many,CASSYSGGGFGYTF,TGTGCCAGCAGTTACTCTGGAGGGGGCTTTGGCTACACCTTC
TRBD1,TRBJ1-5,TRBV28,14,once,CASSPGTVPQPQHF,TGTGCCAGCAGTCCAGGGACAGTGCCTCAGCCCCAGCATTTT
NA,TRBJ1-4,TRBV28,15,few,CASSLVDSYNEKLFF,TGTGCCAGCAGTTTAGTTGACAGTTATAATGAAAAACTGTTTTTT
NA,TRBJ2-3,TRBV30,14,NA,CAYLEGGSTDTQYF,TGTGCCTACCTGGAGGGGGGGAGCACAGATACGCAGTATTTT